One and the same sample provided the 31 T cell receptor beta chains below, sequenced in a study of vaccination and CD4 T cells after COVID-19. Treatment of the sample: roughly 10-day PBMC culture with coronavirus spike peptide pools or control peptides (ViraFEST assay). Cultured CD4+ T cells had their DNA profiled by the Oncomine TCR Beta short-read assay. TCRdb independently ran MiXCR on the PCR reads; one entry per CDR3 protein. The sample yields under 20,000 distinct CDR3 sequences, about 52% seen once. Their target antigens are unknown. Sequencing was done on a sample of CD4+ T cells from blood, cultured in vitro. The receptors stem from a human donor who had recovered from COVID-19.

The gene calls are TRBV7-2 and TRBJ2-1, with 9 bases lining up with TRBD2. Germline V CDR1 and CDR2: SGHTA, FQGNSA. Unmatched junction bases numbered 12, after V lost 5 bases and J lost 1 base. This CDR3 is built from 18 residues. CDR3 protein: CASSHRGGRAGSYNEQFF. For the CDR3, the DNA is TGTGCCAGCAGCCACCGGGGCGGGAGGGCAGGTTCCTACAATGAGCAGTTCTTC.

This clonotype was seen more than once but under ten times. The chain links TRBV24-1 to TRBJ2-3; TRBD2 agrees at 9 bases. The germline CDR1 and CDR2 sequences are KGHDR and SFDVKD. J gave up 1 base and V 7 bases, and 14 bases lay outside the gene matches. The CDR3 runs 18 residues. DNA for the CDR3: TGTGCCACCAGCGCAGACCACGGAGAGCGGGAGGGCACAGATACGCAGTATTTT. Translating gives CATSADHGEREGTDTQYF.

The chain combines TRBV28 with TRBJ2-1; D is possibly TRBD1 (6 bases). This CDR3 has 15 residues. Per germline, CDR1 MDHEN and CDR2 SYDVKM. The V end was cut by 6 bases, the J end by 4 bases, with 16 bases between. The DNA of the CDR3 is TGTGCCAGCAGCCCCTTTGGGCAGGGGTACAATGAGCAGTTCTTC. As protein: CASSPFGQGYNEQFF.

The chain's CDR3 is CASSRAGSDGYTF. The CDR3 nucleotides are TGTGCCAGCAGTCGTGCAGGGTCTGATGGCTACACCTTC. This sequence joins TRBV7-3 and TRBJ1-2; possible D gene TRBD1, 5 bases. Trimming took 6 bases from V and 6 from J, leaving 14 bases between them. CDR3 length equals 13 residues. CDR1 and CDR2 (germline): SGHTA, FQGTGA.

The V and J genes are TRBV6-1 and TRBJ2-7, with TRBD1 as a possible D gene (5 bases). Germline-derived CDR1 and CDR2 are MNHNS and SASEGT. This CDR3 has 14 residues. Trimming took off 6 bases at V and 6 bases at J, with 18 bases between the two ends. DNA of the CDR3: TGTGCCAGCAGCCCCAGGGCCCACCCCGTCGAGCAGTACTTC. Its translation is CASSPRAHPVEQYF.

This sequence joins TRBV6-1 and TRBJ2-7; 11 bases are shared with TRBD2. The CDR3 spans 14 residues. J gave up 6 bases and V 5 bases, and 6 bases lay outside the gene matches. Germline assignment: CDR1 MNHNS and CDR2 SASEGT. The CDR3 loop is CASSLGLAGREQYF. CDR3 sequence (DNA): TGTGCCAGCAGTCTTGGACTAGCGGGTCGCGAGCAGTACTTC.

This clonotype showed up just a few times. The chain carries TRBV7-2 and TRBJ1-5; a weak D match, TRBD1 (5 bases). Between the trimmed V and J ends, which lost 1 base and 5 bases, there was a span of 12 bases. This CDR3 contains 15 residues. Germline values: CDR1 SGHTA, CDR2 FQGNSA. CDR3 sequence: CASSLVGGGHQPQHF. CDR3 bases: TGTGCCAGCAGCTTAGTGGGGGGAGGGCATCAGCCCCAGCATTTT.

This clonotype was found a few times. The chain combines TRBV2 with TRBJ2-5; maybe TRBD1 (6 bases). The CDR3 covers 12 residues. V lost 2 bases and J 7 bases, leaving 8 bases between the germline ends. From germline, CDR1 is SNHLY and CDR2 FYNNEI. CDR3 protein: CASSETRGTQYF. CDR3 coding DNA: TGTGCCAGCAGTGAAACCAGGGGGACCCAGTACTTC.

CDR3 amino acids: CASSSGGGATGELFF. Written as DNA, the CDR3 is TGTGCCAGCAGCTCGGGCGGGGGGGCAACCGGGGAGCTGTTTTTT. The gene calls are TRBV7-6 and TRBJ2-2; 9 nucleotides line up with TRBD2. Trimming cost V 4 bases and J 5 bases; bases outside gene matches: 5. The CDR3 is 15 residues long. CDR1 is SGHVS and CDR2 is FNYEAQ in the germline V gene.

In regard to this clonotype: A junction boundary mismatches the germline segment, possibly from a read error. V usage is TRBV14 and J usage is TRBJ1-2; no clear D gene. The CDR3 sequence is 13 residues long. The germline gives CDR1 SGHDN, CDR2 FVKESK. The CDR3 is CASSQAIVPLLSF. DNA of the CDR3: TGTGCCAGCAGCCAAGCGATAGTCCCCCTTCTCTCCTTC.

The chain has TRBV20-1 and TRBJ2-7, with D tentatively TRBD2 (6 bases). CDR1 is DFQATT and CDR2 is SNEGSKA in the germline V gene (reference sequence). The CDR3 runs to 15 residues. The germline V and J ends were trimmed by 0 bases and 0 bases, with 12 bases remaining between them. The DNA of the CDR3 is TGCAGTGCTAGAGATGGGGCGGGAAGCTCCTACGAGCAGTACTTC. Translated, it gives CSARDGAGSSYEQYF.

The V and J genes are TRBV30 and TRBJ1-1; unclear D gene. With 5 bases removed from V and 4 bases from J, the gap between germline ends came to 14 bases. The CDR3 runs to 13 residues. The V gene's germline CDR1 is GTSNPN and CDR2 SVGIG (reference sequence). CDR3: CAWGGELGTEAFF. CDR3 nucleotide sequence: TGTGCCTGGGGCGGGGAGTTGGGCACTGAAGCTTTCTTT.

The CDR3 here is CASSSRAGGQPQHF. The DNA for the CDR3 is TGTGCCAGCAGTTCCAGGGCCGGAGGGCAGCCCCAGCATTTT. V is TRBV6-2 or TRBV6-3 and J is TRBJ1-5; the D gene is possibly TRBD1 (5 bases). The CDR3 sequence is 14 residues long. The germline CDR1 and CDR2 sequences are MNHEY and SVGEGT. V gave up 4 bases and J gave up 7 bases, with 14 bases separating them.

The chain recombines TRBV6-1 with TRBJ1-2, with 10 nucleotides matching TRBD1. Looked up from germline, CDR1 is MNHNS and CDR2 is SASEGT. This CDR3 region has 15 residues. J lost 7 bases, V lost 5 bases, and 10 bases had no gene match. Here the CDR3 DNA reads TGTGCCAGCAGTAGAGGACAGGGGGGGATTGGTGGCTACACCTTC. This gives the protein CASSRGQGGIGGYTF.

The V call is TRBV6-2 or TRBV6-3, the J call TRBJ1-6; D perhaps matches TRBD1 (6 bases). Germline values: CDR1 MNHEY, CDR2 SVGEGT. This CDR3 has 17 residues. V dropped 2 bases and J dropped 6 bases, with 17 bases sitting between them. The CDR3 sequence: CASSYERGEPSNSPLHF. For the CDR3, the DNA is TGTGCCAGCAGTTACGAAAGGGGGGAGCCTTCTAATTCACCCCTCCACTTT.

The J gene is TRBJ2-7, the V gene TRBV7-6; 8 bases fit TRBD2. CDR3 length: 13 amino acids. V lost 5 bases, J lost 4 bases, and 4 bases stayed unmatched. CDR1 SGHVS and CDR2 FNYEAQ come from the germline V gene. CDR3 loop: CASSLSGAYEQYF. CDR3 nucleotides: TGTGCCAGCAGCCTTAGCGGGGCTTACGAGCAGTACTTC.

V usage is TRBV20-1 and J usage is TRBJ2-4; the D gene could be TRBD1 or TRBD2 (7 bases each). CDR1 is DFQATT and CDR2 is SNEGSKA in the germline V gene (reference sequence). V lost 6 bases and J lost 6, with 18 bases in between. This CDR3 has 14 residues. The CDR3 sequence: CSAPPTGEGNIQYF. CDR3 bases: TGCAGTGCACCTCCTACAGGGGAGGGAAACATTCAGTACTTC.

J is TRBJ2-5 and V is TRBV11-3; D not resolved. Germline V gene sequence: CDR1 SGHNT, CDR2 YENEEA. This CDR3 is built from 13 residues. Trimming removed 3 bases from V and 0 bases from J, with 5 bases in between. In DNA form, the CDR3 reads TGTGCCAGCAGCTTCGAGCACCAAGAGACCCAGTACTTC. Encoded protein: CASSFEHQETQYF.

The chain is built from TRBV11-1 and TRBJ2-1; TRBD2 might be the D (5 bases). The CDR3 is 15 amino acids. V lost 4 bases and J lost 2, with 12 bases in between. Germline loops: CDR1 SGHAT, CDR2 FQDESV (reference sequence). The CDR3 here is CASSSTGSTYNEQFF. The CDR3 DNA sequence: TGTGCCAGCAGCTCCACGGGGAGCACCTACAATGAGCAGTTCTTC.

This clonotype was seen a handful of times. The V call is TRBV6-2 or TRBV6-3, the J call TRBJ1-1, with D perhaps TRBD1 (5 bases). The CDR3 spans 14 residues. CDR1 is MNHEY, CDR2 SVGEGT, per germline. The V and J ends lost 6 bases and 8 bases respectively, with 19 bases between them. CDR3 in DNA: TGTGCCAGCAGCTCCCCGGTCGTTCAGGGCGAAGCTTTCTTT. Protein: CASSSPVVQGEAFF.

The CDR3 DNA sequence: TGTGCCAGCCCTCTCAAAGTCGGCAGACAAGAGACCCAGTACTTC. Residues: CASPLKVGRQETQYF. The chain joins TRBV6-1 to TRBJ2-5; D ambiguous. Germline V CDR1 and CDR2: MNHNS, SASEGT. CDR3 size: 15 residues. V was shortened by 8 bases and J by 2 bases, with 18 bases between the two germline ends.

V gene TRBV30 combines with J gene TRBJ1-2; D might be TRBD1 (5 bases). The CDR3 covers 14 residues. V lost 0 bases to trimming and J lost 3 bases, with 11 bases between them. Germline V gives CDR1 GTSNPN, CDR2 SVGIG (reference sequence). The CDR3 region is CAWSVEGQDYGYTF. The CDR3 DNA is TGTGCCTGGAGTGTAGAGGGGCAGGACTATGGCTACACCTTC.

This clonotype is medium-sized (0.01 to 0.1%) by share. CDR3 loop: CASSYDWTGTSRYTEAFF. CDR3 in DNA: TGTGCCAGCAGTTATGATTGGACAGGGACTAGTAGGTACACTGAAGCTTTCTTT. The chain employs TRBV28 and TRBJ1-1; 8 nucleotides match TRBD1. The ends lost 4 bases at V and 3 bases at J; junction bases unmatched: 16. CDR1 and CDR2 from the germline V gene are MDHEN and SYDVKM. The CDR3 is 18 residues long.

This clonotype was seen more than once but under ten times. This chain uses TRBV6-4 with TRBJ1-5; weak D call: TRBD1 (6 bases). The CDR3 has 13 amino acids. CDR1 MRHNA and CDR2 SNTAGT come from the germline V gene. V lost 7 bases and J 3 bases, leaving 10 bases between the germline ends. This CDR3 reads CASIWTANQPQHF. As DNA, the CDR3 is TGTGCCAGCATATGGACAGCCAATCAGCCCCAGCATTTT.

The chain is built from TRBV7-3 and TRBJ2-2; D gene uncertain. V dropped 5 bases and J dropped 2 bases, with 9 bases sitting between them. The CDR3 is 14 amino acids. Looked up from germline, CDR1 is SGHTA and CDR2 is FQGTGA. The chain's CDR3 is CASSPGYNTGELFF. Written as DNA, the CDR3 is TGTGCCAGCAGCCCCGGGTATAACACCGGGGAGCTGTTTTTT.

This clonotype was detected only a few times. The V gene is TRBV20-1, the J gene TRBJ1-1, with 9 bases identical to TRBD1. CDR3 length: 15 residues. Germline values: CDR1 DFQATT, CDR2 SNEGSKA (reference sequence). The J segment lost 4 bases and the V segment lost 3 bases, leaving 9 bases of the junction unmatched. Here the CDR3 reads CSASSGTGIGTEAFF. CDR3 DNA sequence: TGCAGTGCTAGCTCCGGGACAGGGATCGGCACTGAAGCTTTCTTT.

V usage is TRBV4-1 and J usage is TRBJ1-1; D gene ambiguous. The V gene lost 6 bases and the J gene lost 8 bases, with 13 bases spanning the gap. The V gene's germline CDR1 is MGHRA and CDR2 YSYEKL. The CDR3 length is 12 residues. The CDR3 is CASSKPGREAFF. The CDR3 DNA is TGCGCCAGCAGTAAACCGGGCCGCGAAGCTTTCTTT.

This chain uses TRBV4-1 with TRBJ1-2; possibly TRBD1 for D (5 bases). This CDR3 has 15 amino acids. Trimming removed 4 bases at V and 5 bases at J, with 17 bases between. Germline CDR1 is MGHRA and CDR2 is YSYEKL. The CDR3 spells CASSPPGTSGYGYTF. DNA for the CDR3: TGCGCCAGCAGCCCGCCAGGGACTAGCGGGTATGGCTACACCTTC.

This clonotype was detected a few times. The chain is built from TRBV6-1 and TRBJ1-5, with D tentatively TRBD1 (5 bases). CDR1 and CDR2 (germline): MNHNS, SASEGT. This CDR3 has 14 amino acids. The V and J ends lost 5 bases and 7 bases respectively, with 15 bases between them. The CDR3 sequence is CASSTSGTQQPQHF. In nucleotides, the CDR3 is TGTGCCAGCAGTACCTCTGGGACGCAGCAGCCCCAGCATTTT.

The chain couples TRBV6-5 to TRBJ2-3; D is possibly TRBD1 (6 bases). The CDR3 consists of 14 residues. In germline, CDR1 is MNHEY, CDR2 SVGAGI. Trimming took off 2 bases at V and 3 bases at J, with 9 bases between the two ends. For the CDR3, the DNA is TGTGCCAGCAGTTACCAAACAGGGACAGATACGCAGTATTTT. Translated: CASSYQTGTDTQYF.

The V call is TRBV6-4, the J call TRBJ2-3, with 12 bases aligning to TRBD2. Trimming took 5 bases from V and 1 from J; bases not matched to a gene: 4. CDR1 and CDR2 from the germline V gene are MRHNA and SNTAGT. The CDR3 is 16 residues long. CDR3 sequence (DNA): TGTGCCAGCAGTCGGACTAGCGGGGATGGCACAGATACGCAGTATTTT. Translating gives CASSRTSGDGTDTQYF.